What follows are 23 T cell receptor beta chains derived from one specimen sequenced in a study of CD8+CD57+ T cells in acquired aplastic anemia. Both TCR beta VDJ combination and CDR3 sequence profiling were carried out. Genomic DNA was the template for this profiling. MiXCR, run by TCRdb on the reads, gives a single entry per CDR3 protein. The sample includes 100,000 to 150,000 distinct CDR3 sequences, around 50% of them seen just once. The sequencing sample was made of sorted CD4+, CD8+, or CD8+CD57+ T cells (not recorded which) from PBMCs. The source of these receptors is a human donor in good health, serving as a control.

The V call is TRBV4-1, the J call TRBJ1-1, with 8 positions matching TRBD1. The CDR3 loop spans 14 amino acids. J gave up 8 bases and V 1 base, and 6 bases lay outside the gene matches. Per germline, CDR1 MGHRA and CDR2 YSYEKL. CDR3 loop: CASSQGLDRVEAFF. CDR3 nucleotide sequence: TGCGCCAGCAGCCAAGGGCTGGACAGGGTCGAAGCTTTCTTT.

Concerning this clonotype: This CDR3 is missing its conserved last phenylalanine or tryptophan, likely due to a read error. No DNA is shown, since the ends of the CDR3 on it are uncertain; the CDR3 is the one TCRdb lists. The rearrangement uses TRBV7-2 and TRBJ1-6. The CDR3 is 8 residues long, ends included. The germline V gene encodes CDR1 SGHTA and CDR2 FQGNSA. CDR3 loop: CASSLGPS.

This clonotype is classed as medium-sized. The gene calls are TRBV24-1 and TRBJ2-3, with a weak D call TRBD1 (5 bases). V lost 12 bases and J 2 bases, leaving 14 bases between the germline ends. Germline-derived CDR1 and CDR2 are KGHDR and SFDVKD. This CDR3 region has 13 residues. The CDR3 DNA reads TGTGCCGTCGGACATACGTACACAGATACGCAGTATTTT. Its translation: CAVGHTYTDTQYF.

The chain couples TRBV10-3 to TRBJ2-5; TRBD2 agrees at 7 bases. V lost 5 bases, J lost 1 base, and 10 bases stayed unmatched. The CDR3 is 16 amino acids. Germline loops: CDR1 ENHRY, CDR2 SYGVKD. CDR3 bases: TGTGCCATCAGTCCGGGACTACTCCTTCTCCAAGAGACCCAGTACTTC. Protein sequence: CAISPGLLLLQETQYF.

This clonotype was counted between two and nine times. The CDR3 end shows no conserved phenylalanine or tryptophan, and so a read error is likely. CDR3 amino acids: CSARRAADSPLHL. DNA of the CDR3: TGCAGTGCTAGGAGGGCGGCAGATTCACCCCTCCACCTT. The rearrangement links TRBV20-1 to TRBJ1-6, with no clear D. The CDR3 is 13 amino acids. V lost 3 bases to trimming and J lost 8 bases, with 11 bases between them. CDR1 and CDR2 (germline): DFQATT, SNEGSKA (reference sequence).

The V call is TRBV19, the J call TRBJ1-1; possible D gene TRBD1, 5 bases. Germline-derived CDR1 and CDR2 are LNHDA and SQIVND (reference sequence). This CDR3 contains 15 residues. The V gene lost 3 bases and the J gene lost 4 bases, with 15 bases spanning the gap. DNA for the CDR3: TGTGCCAGTAGTATTGTGTGGGACGGCCTCACTGAAGCTTTCTTT. Encoded protein: CASSIVWDGLTEAFF.

The sample holds many counts of this clonotype. The rearrangement links TRBV20-1 to TRBJ2-1; D may correspond to TRBD1 or TRBD2 (5 bases each). Germline V gene lookup returns CDR1 DFQATT and CDR2 SNEGSKA (reference sequence). V gave up 6 bases and J gave up 8 bases, with 20 bases separating them. The CDR3 is 14 residues long. CDR3 amino acids: CSAASTRGVYEQFF. As DNA, the CDR3 is TGCAGTGCAGCCTCCACGAGGGGCGTCTATGAGCAGTTCTTC.

The CDR3 nucleotides are TGCAGCGTTGGCACACCCGCGGGACTCAACAATGAGCAGTTCTTC. Translation: CSVGTPAGLNNEQFF. The chain combines TRBV29-1 with TRBJ2-1; D may be TRBD2 (6 bases). The V gene's germline CDR1 is SQVTM and CDR2 ANQGSEA. The CDR3 length is 15 residues. Deletions cut 4 bases from V and 5 bases from J, with 18 bases between.

This chain connects TRBV10-3 to TRBJ2-1, with 8 bases matching TRBD2. After removal of 10 bases from V and 0 bases from J, the junction contained 8 bases not matched to a gene. Germline CDR1 ENHRY, CDR2 SYGVKD. This CDR3 is 15 amino acids long. CDR3 loop: CATGSGGSSYNEQFF. The CDR3, as DNA: TGTGCCACGGGATCGGGGGGGAGCTCCTACAATGAGCAGTTCTTC.

The table lists this clonotype with many counts. The chain employs TRBV9 and TRBJ1-1; D uncertain. Germline CDR1 reads SGDLS; CDR2 reads YYNGEE. V lost 4 bases and J 6 bases, leaving 19 bases between the germline ends. The CDR3 is made up of 15 amino acids. The CDR3 protein is CASSPMVEGLSEAFF. The CDR3 DNA is TGTGCCAGCAGCCCGATGGTGGAGGGTTTGTCTGAAGCTTTCTTT.

This clonotype came up many times. The CDR3 reads CASFRGQRTDTQYF. CDR3 DNA sequence: TGCGCCAGCTTCAGGGGCCAACGCACAGATACGCAGTATTTT. The V call is TRBV10-2, the J call TRBJ2-3; D is possibly TRBD1 (6 bases). Trimming stripped 8 bases from V and 1 base from J, with 13 bases between. In germline, CDR1 is WSHSY, CDR2 SAAADI. This CDR3 is 14 amino acids long.

This clonotype was recorded at least ten times. This chain uses TRBV3-1 with TRBJ2-1, with D hard to call. The V gene's germline CDR1 is LGHDT and CDR2 YNNKEL (reference sequence). The CDR3 loop spans 13 amino acids. The V end was cut by 8 bases, the J end by 4 bases, with 12 bases between. CDR3 DNA: TGTGCCAGCGCATCCGTCAGTTACAATGAGCAGTTCTTC. The encoded protein is CASASVSYNEQFF.

V gene TRBV20-1 combines with J gene TRBJ2-7; D is uncertain. The CDR3 is made up of 14 amino acids. Per the germline V gene, CDR1 is DFQATT and CDR2 is SNEGSKA (reference sequence). Between the trimmed V and J ends, which lost 1 base and 2 bases, there was a span of 12 bases. DNA for the CDR3: TGCAGTGCTAGAGGCCAAAAACCCACCTACGAGCAGTACTTC. Encoded protein: CSARGQKPTYEQYF.

This sequence joins TRBV6-5 and TRBJ2-5; unclear D gene. Germline V gene data show CDR1 as MNHEY and CDR2 as SVGAGI. The CDR3 is 12 amino acids. Trimming removed 10 bases at V and 5 bases at J, with 14 bases between. The CDR3 protein is CATTGPRETQYF. The CDR3 region has the DNA TGTGCCACTACTGGCCCTAGGGAGACCCAGTACTTC.

The V gene is TRBV19, the J gene TRBJ1-1; 7 nucleotides agree with TRBD1. This CDR3 has 14 residues. Germline trimming cut 6 bases from V and 4 bases from J; bases unmatched to any gene: 8. Germline V CDR1 and CDR2: LNHDA, SQIVND (reference sequence). The CDR3 is CASRRTGGGTEAFF. The CDR3 DNA follows: TGTGCCAGTAGGAGGACAGGCGGCGGCACTGAAGCTTTCTTT.

The V gene is TRBV10-3, the J gene TRBJ1-6; 8 bases are a match to TRBD1. V lost 10 bases to trimming and J lost 9 bases; unmatched junction nucleotides: 20. Germline CDR1 and CDR2: ENHRY and SYGVKD. CDR3 length: 17 residues. CDR3 DNA: TGTGCCACCCATCGGGCAGGGGGCAGGTGGGAAATTTCACCCCTCCACTTT. It yields the protein CATHRAGGRWEISPLHF.

Many counts were recorded for this clonotype. V is TRBV2 and J is TRBJ1-1, with TRBD1 matching 8 bases. The ends lost 7 bases at V and 4 bases at J; junction bases unmatched: 11. CDR3 length: 15 amino acids. Germline V CDR1 and CDR2: SNHLY, FYNNEI. DNA for the CDR3: TGTGCCAGCACACCGGGACAGGTTCAGTTCACTGAAGCTTTCTTT. Residues: CASTPGQVQFTEAFF.

The chain couples TRBV10-2 to TRBJ2-3, with 9 positions matching TRBD2. The germline V gene encodes CDR1 WSHSY and CDR2 SAAADI. This CDR3 is built from 13 residues. The trim removed 11 bases at V and 6 bases at J, leaving 9 bases unmatched. This CDR3 is CAARGGASDTQYF. CDR3 nucleotides: TGCGCCGCACGCGGGGGGGCATCCGATACGCAGTATTTT.

V usage is TRBV25-1 and J usage is TRBJ2-3; 10 bases agree with TRBD1. From germline, CDR1 is MGHDK and CDR2 SYGVNS. This CDR3 is built from 16 residues. V shed 4 bases, J shed 0 bases, and the junction held 4 bases outside the gene matches. DNA of the CDR3: TGTGCCAGCAGTGCACAGACAGGGGGCAGCACAGATACGCAGTATTTT. Its translation is CASSAQTGGSTDTQYF.

This clonotype was detected ten times or more. The chain is built from TRBV6-1 and TRBJ1-2; 8 nucleotides agree with TRBD1. Germline V gene sequence: CDR1 MNHNS, CDR2 SASEGT. CDR3 length: 14 amino acids. With 6 bases clipped from V and 2 bases from J, the junction kept 5 bases outside the gene matches. The CDR3 loop reads CASRRQGPNYGYTF. In DNA, the CDR3 is TGTGCCAGCAGGCGACAGGGGCCGAACTATGGCTACACCTTC.

CDR3 sequence: CASRQGGNQPQHF. DNA of the CDR3: TGTGCCAGCAGACAGGGAGGCAATCAGCCCCAGCATTTT. The chain employs TRBV19 and TRBJ1-5; 7 bases align to TRBD1. This CDR3 is 13 amino acids long. Germline assignment: CDR1 LNHDA and CDR2 SQIVND (reference sequence). V trimming: 9 bases; J trimming: 2 bases; junction bases outside the gene matches: 4. The whole variable domain, filled in from reference TRBV19 and TRBJ1-5, reads DGGITQSPKYLFRKEGQNVTLSCEQNLNHDAMYWYRQDPGQGLRLIYYSQIVNDFQKGDIAEGYSVSREKKESFPLTVTSAQKNPTAFYLCASRQGGNQPQHFGDGTRLSIL.

The chain carries TRBV25-1 and TRBJ2-5, with 7 positions matching TRBD1. The better agreement between TRBJ2-1 and the DNA end casts doubt on the J call. The CDR3 is 12 amino acids. From germline, CDR1 is MGHDK and CDR2 SYGVNS. This chain's CDR3 is CASGTAYNEQFF. The CDR3 bases are TGTGCCAGCGGGACAGCCTACAATGAGCAGTTCTTC.

This clonotype appeared many times. V usage is TRBV7-2 and J usage is TRBJ2-7; 11 nucleotides align to TRBD1. V lost 7 bases, J lost 1 base, and 15 bases stayed unmatched. CDR1 and CDR2 from the germline V gene are SGHTA and FQGNSA. The CDR3 contains 18 residues. The CDR3 protein is CASTTLGGGQGASYEQYF. In DNA form, the CDR3 reads TGTGCCAGCACCACCTTAGGGGGCGGACAGGGGGCTTCCTACGAGCAGTACTTC.